The 9 T cell receptor beta chains below were found in one sample sequenced in a study of tumor and adjacent non-tumor tissue in lung cancer (dated by TCRdb to the late 2010s). Library preparation was by multiplex PCR. Sequencing used an Illumina HiSeq 2500. TCRbeta libraries were built by three rounds of nested PCR using primers (Table S4), following protocols modified from ARM-PCR. TCRdb took the public reads, trimmed them with fastp at Q25, ran MiXCR for clone calling and kept in-frame beta chains. Here each entry gathers all rows of one CDR3 protein and keeps the most common genes and DNA. The sample includes 100,000 to 150,000 distinct CDR3 sequences, with 66% observed a single time. 9.5% to 15% of the sample rests with the top ten. Bulk unsorted tissue served as the source for RNA extraction, and RNA quality was assessed using a NanoDrop ND-1000 and an Agilent 2100. The sequenced material came from lung tumor tissue. All receptors come from a man younger than 45 with non-small cell lung cancer.

The table lists this clonotype with many counts. The V and J genes are TRBV6-6 and TRBJ2-3, with D unclear. The CDR3 extends over 12 amino acids. CDR1 is MNHNY, CDR2 SVGAGI, per germline (reference sequence). Trimming took 6 bases from V and 0 from J, leaving 4 bases between them. As DNA, the CDR3 is TGTGCCAGCAGAGCTAGCACAGATACGCAGTATTTT. Amino acids: CASRASTDTQYF.

On this clonotype: A much larger clone is a single base away; this may be a read error. The V gene is TRBV4-1, the J gene TRBJ1-4; D unclear. Trimming took 2 bases from V and 0 from J, leaving 7 bases between them. The CDR3 covers 15 residues. Germline loops: CDR1 MGHRA, CDR2 YSYEKL. The CDR3 region is CASSQHMTTNEKLFF. The CDR3 DNA reads TGCGCCAGCAGCCAACACATGACAACTAATGAAAAACTGTTTTTT.

This chain uses TRBV4-1 with TRBJ1-5; no clear D. Germline-derived CDR1 and CDR2 are MGHRA and YSYEKL. Trimming cost V 1 base and J 9 bases, with 7 bases left between them. The CDR3 spans 12 residues. CDR3 protein: CASSQVGRPQHF. CDR3 in DNA: TGCGCCAGCAGCCAAGTGGGTCGGCCCCAGCATTTT.

The chain combines TRBV12-2 with TRBJ1-2. TRBV12-2 is flagged as a pseudogene. The CDR3 length is 15 residues. The CDR3 DNA reads as TGTGCAGGTCGCTTAGCGGTGGCGGCGAACTATGGCTTCACCTTC. Its protein product is CAGRLAVAANYGFTF.

A note on this clonotype: A much more abundant neighbour one base away suggests this may be a read error. This rearrangement joins TRBV12-3 or TRBV12-4 to TRBJ2-7; the D is unclear. The V end lost 3 bases, the J end lost 3 bases, and 12 bases lay between the germline ends. The CDR3 is made up of 14 amino acids. Written as DNA, the CDR3 is TGTGCCAGCAGTTTCTCGACATGGAACTACGAGCAGTACTTC. Protein product: CASSFSTWNYEQYF.

In regard to this clonotype: The conserved closing phenylalanine or tryptophan is absent in this CDR3, likely reflecting a read error. The limits of the CDR3 on the DNA are not certain, so only TCRdb's listed CDR3 is given. The V gene is TRBV20-1, the J gene TRBJ2-3; the D call TRBD1 from the table was never checked on the DNA. The CDR3 sequence runs 14 residues, both termini included. Germline V gene lookup returns CDR1 DFQATT and CDR2 SNEGSKA (reference sequence). The CDR3 sequence: CSVRGLSGTDTPYY.

In regard to this clonotype: A much larger clone lies one base from this, so it may be a read error. The chain couples TRBV12-3 or TRBV12-4 to TRBJ1-5; a weak D match, TRBD1 (6 bases). The CDR3 is 14 amino acids. CDR3 in amino acids: CASSSQQGVQPQDF. The CDR3 DNA reads TGTGCCAGCAGTTCGCAACAGGGTGTTCAGCCCCAGGATTTT.

The table lists this clonotype with a few counts. The chain uses TRBV7-9 and TRBJ1-1; D gene uncertain. With 5 bases removed from V and 2 bases from J, the gap between germline ends came to 9 bases. The CDR3 covers 13 residues. Germline-derived CDR1 and CDR2 are SEHNR and FQNEAQ (reference sequence). The CDR3 DNA reads as TGTGCCAGCAGCATCACGGGAAACACTGAAGCTTTCTTT. It translates to CASSITGNTEAFF.

In its sample, this clonotype was seen once. Possible read error: a much larger clone is one base away. V gene TRBV29-1 combines with J gene TRBJ2-3; the D is unclear. The V gene lost 7 bases and the J gene lost 6 bases, with 14 bases spanning the gap. In germline, CDR1 is SQVTM, CDR2 ANQGSEA. This CDR3 has 12 amino acids. The CDR3 spells CSGDPGHDTQYF. DNA for the CDR3: TGCAGCGGCGACCCAGGCCATGATACGCAGTATTTT.